The 32 T cell receptor beta chains in this list originate from one sample, sequenced in a study of T cell changes during pregnancy in multiple sclerosis. TCRdb's copy holds only in-frame clones and misses some; the assay was immunoSEQ multiplex PCR. The data contain about 45,000 clones, about 87% of them singletons. The specimen comprised peripheral blood, sampled in the first trimester of pregnancy. Every receptor here comes from a female donor with multiple sclerosis, enrolled in a pregnancy study.

This chain connects TRBV9 to TRBJ1-4; 12 nucleotides match TRBD1. Germline V gene lookup returns CDR1 SGDLS and CDR2 YYNGEE. Trimming removed 4 bases from V and 5 bases from J; junction bases left unmatched: 6. The CDR3 is made up of 16 amino acids. The CDR3 loop is CASSTGQGAGNEKLFF. The DNA for the CDR3 is TGTGCCAGCAGCACGGGACAGGGGGCAGGAAATGAAAAACTGTTTTTT.

This chain connects TRBV6-1 to TRBJ2-1, with 8 bases fitting TRBD2. This CDR3 has 15 amino acids. Losses at the gene ends were 2 bases for V and 0 bases for J; bases not matched to a gene: 0. Germline loops: CDR1 MNHNS, CDR2 SASEGT. The CDR3 sequence: CASSELAGSYNEQFF. CDR3 coding DNA: TGTGCCAGCAGTGAACTAGCGGGCTCCTACAATGAGCAGTTCTTC.

This chain joins TRBV2 and TRBJ1-2; the match to TRBD1 covers 9 bases. This CDR3 contains 17 residues. Looked up from germline, CDR1 is SNHLY and CDR2 is FYNNEI. V lost 6 bases and J lost 4; bases outside the gene matches: 15. DNA for the CDR3: TGTGCCAGCAGAGGGGACAGGGTCCCATTCGCTGGCTATGGCTACACCTTC. As protein: CASRGDRVPFAGYGYTF.

The chain joins TRBV27 to TRBJ1-1, with 9 bases matching TRBD1. Germline CDR1 MNHEY, CDR2 SMNVEV (reference sequence). The CDR3 is 14 residues long. Unmatched junction bases numbered 6, after V lost 3 bases and J lost 7 bases. For the CDR3, the DNA is TGTGCCAGCAGTTTGAACAGGGGGCGGAGTGAAGCTTTCTTT. Translating it yields CASSLNRGRSEAFF.

The chain links TRBV4-3 to TRBJ2-7; TRBD1 matches 9 bases. The CDR3 has 16 amino acids. Germline CDR1 is LGHNA and CDR2 is YSLEER. The V and J ends lost 0 bases and 2 bases, in that order; junction bases with no gene match: 5. The CDR3 region has the DNA TGCGCCAGCAGCCAAGAAATCGGGACAGGGCCCTACGAGCAGTACTTC. It encodes CASSQEIGTGPYEQYF.

This chain joins TRBV6-6 and TRBJ2-7; 9 bases are a match to TRBD1. The germline gives CDR1 MNHNY, CDR2 SVGAGI (reference sequence). V was pared by 4 bases and J by 8 bases, with 9 bases of the junction left unmatched. The CDR3 sequence is 14 residues long. In DNA form, the CDR3 reads TGTGCCAGCAGTTGGGGACAGGGAGGGAACAAGCAGTACTTC. This sequence encodes CASSWGQGGNKQYF.

The rearrangement uses TRBV19 and TRBJ1-2; TRBD1 agrees at 7 bases. The CDR3 is made up of 15 amino acids. The V and J ends lost 5 bases and 4 bases, in that order; junction bases with no gene match: 10. Germline-derived CDR1 and CDR2 are LNHDA and SQIVND (reference sequence). CDR3 in DNA: TGTGCCAGTAGTTCATTAGACAGGGACTTCTATGGCTACACCTTC. Translation: CASSSLDRDFYGYTF.

The chain combines TRBV5-1 with TRBJ1-1; D is uncertain. Germline V gene lookup returns CDR1 SGHRS and CDR2 YFSETQ. The CDR3 is 15 amino acids. The V and J ends lost 0 bases and 1 base respectively, with 10 bases between them. CDR3 residues: CASSLEPSGNTEAFF. The CDR3 nucleotides are TGCGCCAGCAGCTTGGAACCGTCGGGGAACACTGAAGCTTTCTTT.

The chain is built from TRBV11-2 and TRBJ2-4; 8 positions agree with TRBD1. CDR3 length: 13 residues. Germline V gene sequence: CDR1 SGHAT, CDR2 FQNNGV. V was pared by 1 base and J by 14 bases, with 7 bases of the junction left unmatched. The CDR3 bases are TGTGCCAGCAGCTTAGGTCCGACAGGGGTGGAGTACTTC. It is translated as CASSLGPTGVEYF.

The chain is built from TRBV19 and TRBJ2-3; TRBD1 aligns across 10 bases. The germline V gene encodes CDR1 LNHDA and CDR2 SQIVND (reference sequence). Trimming removed 7 bases from V and 1 base from J; junction bases left unmatched: 5. This CDR3 has 15 residues. The CDR3 spells CASTRTGGGTDTQYF. CDR3 sequence (DNA): TGTGCCAGTACAAGGACAGGGGGAGGCACAGATACGCAGTATTTT. Filled out from reference TRBV19 and TRBJ2-3, the complete variable domain reads DGGITQSPKYLFRKEGQNVTLSCEQNLNHDAMYWYRQDPGQGLRLIYYSQIVNDFQKGDIAEGYSVSREKKESFPLTVTSAQKNPTAFYLCASTRTGGGTDTQYFGPGTRLTVL.

V usage is TRBV5-1 and J usage is TRBJ1-4; 9 bases are shared with TRBD1. Germline assignment: CDR1 SGHRS and CDR2 YFSETQ. The ends lost 5 bases at V and 2 bases at J; junction bases unmatched: 7. This CDR3 contains 16 residues. The CDR3 sequence: CASSSGGTGTNEKLFF. The CDR3 region has the DNA TGCGCCAGCAGTTCGGGGGGGACAGGGACTAATGAAAAACTGTTTTTT.

V and J are TRBV4-3 and TRBJ2-3, with 14 bases identical to TRBD2. This CDR3 region has 20 residues. V shed 4 bases and J 1 base; nucleotides not matched to a gene: 13. From germline, CDR1 is LGHNA and CDR2 YSLEER. The CDR3 loop is CASSPKAGLAGDLRTDTQYF. CDR3 coding DNA: TGCGCCAGCAGCCCCAAGGCGGGACTAGCGGGGGACCTACGCACAGATACGCAGTATTTT.

J is TRBJ1-4 and V is TRBV19, with D hard to call. V gave up 2 bases and J gave up 11 bases, with 18 bases separating them. In germline, CDR1 is LNHDA, CDR2 SQIVND (reference sequence). This CDR3 region has 15 residues. In nucleotides, the CDR3 is TGTGCCAGTAGTATAAGTACGGCGGCGGGGTCGAAACTGTTTTTT. It is translated as CASSISTAAGSKLFF. Together with reference TRBV19 and TRBJ1-4, the CDR3 gives the full variable domain: DGGITQSPKYLFRKEGQNVTLSCEQNLNHDAMYWYRQDPGQGLRLIYYSQIVNDFQKGDIAEGYSVSREKKESFPLTVTSAQKNPTAFYLCASSISTAAGSKLFFGSGTQLSVL.

Remarks on this clone: Other DNA sequences in the same sample also yield this CDR3. The rearrangement links TRBV2 to TRBJ2-2; TRBD1 matches at 7 bases. Trimming removed 4 bases from V and 5 bases from J; junction bases left unmatched: 1. Looked up from germline, CDR1 is SNHLY and CDR2 is FYNNEI. This CDR3 spans 13 amino acids. The DNA of the CDR3 is TGTGCCAGCAGTGGACAGGGAACCGGGGAGCTGTTTTTT. This encodes CASSGQGTGELFF. The complete variable domain, with remaining parts taken from reference TRBV2 and TRBJ2-2, reads EPEVTQTPSHQVTQMGQEVILRCVPISNHLYFYWYRQILGQKVEFLVSFYNNEISEKSEIFDDQFSVERPDGSNFTLKIRSTKLEDSAMYFCASSGQGTGELFFGEGSRLTVL.

The V and J genes are TRBV7-2 and TRBJ1-1; 8 bases align to TRBD1. Germline CDR1 and CDR2: SGHTA and FQGNSA. The CDR3 is 17 residues long. V shed 5 bases and J 6 bases; nucleotides not matched to a gene: 17. CDR3 protein: CASSPRRTGPRRAEAFF. DNA for the CDR3: TGTGCCAGCAGCCCCCGTAGGACAGGGCCTCGGAGGGCTGAAGCTTTCTTT. Together with reference TRBV7-2 and TRBJ1-1, the CDR3 gives the full variable domain: GAGVSQSPSNKVTEKGKDVELRCDPISGHTALYWYRQSLGQGLEFLIYFQGNSAPDKSGLPSDRFSAERTGGSVSTLTIQRTQQEDSAVYLCASSPRRTGPRRAEAFFGQGTRLTVV.

The V and J genes are TRBV9 and TRBJ2-7, with D unresolved. CDR1 and CDR2 (germline): SGDLS, YYNGEE. The CDR3 has 14 residues. Trimming pared 0 bases from V and 2 bases from J, leaving 9 bases between. As DNA, the CDR3 is TGTGCCAGCAGCGTAGGGAACCGGGCCTACGAGCAGTACTTC. Residues: CASSVGNRAYEQYF.

This CDR3 is CASSFSGARGYGYTF. CDR3 in DNA: TGTGCCAGCAGCTTCTCAGGGGCGCGGGGGTATGGCTACACCTTC. J is TRBJ1-2 and V is TRBV7-2, with a possible D match to TRBD1 (6 bases). CDR3 length: 15 residues. The germline V and J ends were trimmed by 3 bases and 5 bases, with 16 bases remaining between them. CDR1 is SGHTA, CDR2 FQGNSA, per germline.

V is TRBV2 and J is TRBJ2-1; the D gene is possibly TRBD1 (5 bases). Trimming left V 3 bases short and J 0 bases short, with 9 bases between. The germline V gene encodes CDR1 SNHLY and CDR2 FYNNEI. The CDR3 contains 15 residues. The CDR3 nucleotides are TGTGCCAGCAGTGACCAGGGCCTCTCCTACAATGAGCAGTTCTTC. This sequence encodes CASSDQGLSYNEQFF.

This chain links TRBV27 with TRBJ1-6; 8 nucleotides match TRBD1. The length of the CDR3 is 12 residues. Germline lookup yields CDR1 MNHEY and CDR2 SMNVEV (reference sequence). The V and J ends lost 8 bases and 9 bases, in that order; junction bases with no gene match: 3. The CDR3 is CASHDRGSPLHF. The DNA of the CDR3 is TGTGCCAGCCACGACAGGGGTTCACCCCTCCACTTT.

The V and J genes are TRBV28 and TRBJ1-2; no clear D gene. The CDR3 extends over 13 amino acids. Trimming pared 2 bases from V and 6 bases from J, leaving 10 bases between. Germline CDR1 MDHEN, CDR2 SYDVKM. The CDR3 sequence: CASSLGGLDGYTF. Written as DNA, the CDR3 is TGTGCCAGCAGTTTAGGTGGACTCGATGGCTACACCTTC.

The chain carries TRBV6-5 and TRBJ2-5; 8 bases agree with TRBD2. Unmatched junction bases numbered 12, after V lost 4 bases and J lost 5 bases. This CDR3 spans 16 amino acids. Germline V gene data show CDR1 as MNHEY and CDR2 as SVGAGI. As DNA, the CDR3 is TGTGCCAGCAGTTTAATCAGCGGGGGAGGGGCGGAGACCCAGTACTTC. The encoded protein is CASSLISGGGAETQYF.

The V and J genes are TRBV5-6 and TRBJ2-3, with a tentative D call TRBD2 (6 bases). V gave up 2 bases and J gave up 5 bases, with 18 bases separating them. The CDR3 is 16 residues long. Germline V gene data show CDR1 as SGHDT and CDR2 as YYEEEE. The CDR3 reads CASSFPRRGGIDTQYF. The CDR3 DNA reads TGTGCCAGCAGCTTCCCTCGGCGGGGTGGGATAGATACGCAGTATTTT. Based on the CDR3 plus reference TRBV5-6 and TRBJ2-3, the full variable domain is DAGVTQSPTHLIKTRGQQVTLRCSPKSGHDTVSWYQQALGQGPQFIFQYYEEEERQRGNFPDRFSGHQFPNYSSELNVNALLLGDSALYLCASSFPRRGGIDTQYFGPGTRLTVL.

The rearrangement joins TRBV5-1 to TRBJ1-1; D possibly corresponds to TRBD1 (6 bases). This CDR3 has 17 amino acids. Germline CDR1 reads SGHRS; CDR2 reads YFSETQ. Between the trimmed V and J ends, which lost 4 bases and 0 bases, there was a span of 19 bases. The CDR3 DNA is TGCGCCAGCAGCACCGGGACAAGTTCTGCGATGAACACTGAAGCTTTCTTT. Translation: CASSTGTSSAMNTEAFF.

This chain uses TRBV9 with TRBJ2-3; 12 bases line up with TRBD2. CDR1 and CDR2 (germline): SGDLS, YYNGEE. V was pared by 4 bases and J by 5 bases, with 8 bases of the junction left unmatched. The CDR3 is 16 residues long. CDR3 in amino acids: CASSPQTSGGLDTQYF. The CDR3 nucleotides read TGTGCCAGCAGCCCCCAAACTAGCGGGGGGCTAGATACGCAGTATTTT.

The chain links TRBV5-1 to TRBJ2-7; TRBD1 agrees at 10 bases. This CDR3 has 15 residues. Trimming took 2 bases from V and 5 from J; bases not matched to a gene: 7. CDR1 is SGHRS, CDR2 YFSETQ, per germline. The CDR3 is CASSFLGQGSHEQYF. The CDR3 bases are TGCGCCAGCAGCTTCCTGGGACAGGGGTCCCACGAGCAGTACTTC.

V gene TRBV5-1 combines with J gene TRBJ2-3; 8 bases are shared with TRBD1. The CDR3 spans 14 residues. The junction had 5 bases not matched to a gene; V was cut back by 7 bases and J by 1 base. CDR1 and CDR2 from the germline V gene are SGHRS and YFSETQ. DNA for the CDR3: TGCGCCAGCCGCCAGGGGGCCCGCACAGATACGCAGTATTTT. It encodes CASRQGARTDTQYF.

The chain uses TRBV18 and TRBJ1-2; 9 bases match TRBD1. Germline assignment: CDR1 KGHSH and CDR2 LQKENI. The CDR3 totals 16 residues. V shed 0 bases and J 8 bases; nucleotides not matched to a gene: 10. CDR3: CASSPPGQGKGHGYTF. Here the CDR3 DNA reads TGTGCCAGCTCACCACCGGGACAGGGAAAAGGTCACGGCTACACCTTC.

V is TRBV10-3 and J is TRBJ2-1; TRBD2 might be the D (6 bases). The CDR3 loop spans 15 amino acids. Germline values: CDR1 ENHRY, CDR2 SYGVKD. V was cut by 6 bases and J by 0 bases, with 12 bases left in between. DNA for the CDR3: TGTGCCATCAGCCCTAGCGCGAGCTCCTACAATGAGCAGTTCTTC. Its protein product is CAISPSASSYNEQFF.

The rearrangement joins TRBV4-1 to TRBJ1-1; a weak D match, TRBD1 (5 bases). V was shortened by 5 bases and J by 2 bases, with 18 bases between the two germline ends. The CDR3 totals 16 residues. Germline V gives CDR1 MGHRA, CDR2 YSYEKL. The chain's CDR3 is CASSDLGGLHNTEAFF. CDR3 nucleotides: TGCGCCAGCAGCGATTTGGGGGGTCTTCATAACACTGAAGCTTTCTTT.

The chain joins TRBV11-3 to TRBJ2-1; perhaps TRBD2 as D (5 bases). Germline values: CDR1 SGHNT, CDR2 YENEEA. The germline V and J ends were trimmed by 5 bases and 0 bases, with 14 bases remaining between them. CDR3 length: 16 residues. The CDR3 here is CASSPTTGSSYNEQFF. CDR3 bases: TGTGCCAGCAGCCCGACTACGGGGAGCTCCTACAATGAGCAGTTCTTC.

V is TRBV2 and J is TRBJ2-1; TRBD1 matches at 10 bases. The germline gives CDR1 SNHLY, CDR2 FYNNEI. The CDR3 has 14 residues. The junction had 6 bases not matched to a gene; V was cut back by 6 bases and J by 7 bases. The CDR3 region is CASRPGQGWNEQFF. CDR3 nucleotides: TGTGCCAGCAGGCCGGGACAGGGGTGGAATGAGCAGTTCTTC. The variable domain in full, completed from reference TRBV2 and TRBJ2-1, reads EPEVTQTPSHQVTQMGQEVILRCVPISNHLYFYWYRQILGQKVEFLVSFYNNEISEKSEIFDDQFSVERPDGSNFTLKIRSTKLEDSAMYFCASRPGQGWNEQFFGPGTRLTVL.

The CDR3 loop is CASSPRDSEDEQFF. The CDR3 DNA reads as TGCGCCAGCAGCCCCCGGGACAGTGAGGATGAGCAGTTCTTC. The rearrangement joins TRBV4-1 to TRBJ2-1; 7 nucleotides align to TRBD1. After removal of 4 bases from V and 8 bases from J, the junction contained 8 bases not matched to a gene. The germline V gene encodes CDR1 MGHRA and CDR2 YSYEKL. The CDR3 covers 14 residues.